These 15 T cell receptor beta chains share one sample of origin, sequenced in a study of graft-versus-host responses after intestinal transplantation. Antigens of these TCRs are unknown. Libraries were prepared by immunoSEQ multiplex PCR; TCRdb keeps only in-frame clonotypes and omits some of them. The sample carries over 100,000 clones, 85% to 95% recorded once. The source material was unstimulated CD8+ T cells sorted from spleen or lymph node cells, sampled before transplant. The receptor source for this set is a human donor who was the organ donor for an intestinal transplant.

This clone was found once. The genes are TRBV5-1 and TRBJ2-7; D unresolved. The CDR3 spans 12 residues. The V and J ends lost 3 bases and 2 bases respectively, with 6 bases between them. Germline loops: CDR1 SGHRS, CDR2 YFSETQ. CDR3 residues: CASSSGPYEQYF. DNA of the CDR3: TGCGCCAGCAGCTCCGGGCCCTACGAGCAGTACTTC.

This chain links TRBV27 with TRBJ1-1, with TRBD1 as a possible D gene (5 bases). Trimming stripped 6 bases from V and 8 bases from J, with 13 bases between. The CDR3 spans 12 residues. Germline values: CDR1 MNHEY, CDR2 SMNVEV (reference sequence). CDR3 nucleotide sequence: TGTGCCAGCAGCGGGGTCAACAGGGAAGCTTTCTTT. This codes for CASSGVNREAFF.

The chain joins TRBV4-2 to TRBJ2-7, with 7 bases aligning to TRBD2. Germline CDR1 and CDR2: LGHNA and YNFKEQ. This CDR3 has 16 residues. V shed 2 bases and J 0 bases; nucleotides not matched to a gene: 7. This CDR3 is CASSQSTSDRSYEQYF. As DNA, the CDR3 is TGTGCCAGCAGCCAATCTACTAGCGATCGCTCCTACGAGCAGTACTTC.

The V call is TRBV27, the J call TRBJ2-3, with TRBD2 as a possible D gene (7 bases). CDR1 is MNHEY and CDR2 is SMNVEV in the germline V gene (reference sequence). The CDR3 runs 14 residues. Trimming took off 2 bases at V and 4 bases at J, with 10 bases between the two ends. The CDR3 is CASSLGRGPDTQYF. For the CDR3, the DNA is TGTGCCAGCAGTTTAGGGCGGGGGCCAGATACGCAGTATTTT.

The V gene is TRBV7-2, the J gene TRBJ2-7; 12 bases match TRBD2. CDR1 is SGHTA, CDR2 FQGNSA, per germline. V lost 1 base, J lost 1 base, and 8 bases stayed unmatched. This CDR3 is 18 amino acids long. The CDR3: CASSLVGTSGRFSYEQYF. The CDR3 region has the DNA TGTGCCAGCAGCTTAGTGGGGACTAGCGGGCGATTTTCCTACGAGCAGTACTTC.

The V and J genes are TRBV18 and TRBJ2-5; D unresolved. V was shortened by 2 bases and J by 4 bases, with 14 bases between the two germline ends. Germline lookup yields CDR1 KGHSH and CDR2 LQKENI. This CDR3 is 15 amino acids long. The CDR3 DNA sequence: TGTGCCAGCTCACCATTCGGCGAGACTCCAGAGACCCAGTACTTC. It specifies CASSPFGETPETQYF.

The chain joins TRBV4-1 to TRBJ2-6, with unresolved D. The V gene lost 1 base and the J gene lost 4 bases, with 5 bases spanning the gap. The CDR3 is made up of 14 amino acids. In germline, CDR1 is MGHRA, CDR2 YSYEKL. In DNA, the CDR3 is TGCGCCAGCAGCCAAGCCTACGGGGCCAACGTCCTGACTTTC. Protein product: CASSQAYGANVLTF.

V gene TRBV6-1 combines with J gene TRBJ1-2; D remains ambiguous. V lost 1 base and J 4 bases, leaving 7 bases between the germline ends. CDR3 length: 13 residues. Germline-derived CDR1 and CDR2 are MNHNS and SASEGT. CDR3 sequence: CASSEVEGYGYTF. As DNA, the CDR3 is TGTGCCAGCAGTGAAGTTGAAGGCTATGGCTACACCTTC.

V usage is TRBV19 and J usage is TRBJ1-2, with D unclear. Germline CDR1 LNHDA, CDR2 SQIVND (reference sequence). The CDR3 consists of 11 residues. V lost 4 bases and J 4 bases, leaving 4 bases between the germline ends. The CDR3 DNA is TGTGCCAGTAGTAACCGCTATGGCTACACCTTC. Translated, it gives CASSNRYGYTF.

The chain recombines TRBV6-1 with TRBJ1-2, with 9 bases aligning to TRBD1. The V segment lost 6 bases and the J segment 6 bases; nucleotides outside the gene matches: 5. The CDR3 has 13 residues. Germline V gene lookup returns CDR1 MNHNS and CDR2 SASEGT. CDR3 DNA sequence: TGTGCCAGCAGGATGGACAGGGGAAATGGCTACACCTTC. Translating it yields CASRMDRGNGYTF.

V is TRBV9 and J is TRBJ1-1; 7 bases line up with TRBD1. The CDR3 runs to 17 residues. Germline trimming cut 0 bases from V and 6 bases from J; bases unmatched to any gene: 14. CDR1 and CDR2 from the germline V gene are SGDLS and YYNGEE. CDR3 bases: TGTGCCAGCAGCGTAGACACTTTGGACAGGAGGTCCCCTGAAGCTTTCTTT. Its protein is CASSVDTLDRRSPEAFF.

This chain joins TRBV19 and TRBJ2-3; TRBD2 agrees at 12 bases. Looked up from germline, CDR1 is LNHDA and CDR2 is SQIVND (reference sequence). V lost 1 base and J lost 3; bases outside the gene matches: 14. The CDR3 consists of 20 residues. The CDR3 DNA follows: TGTGCCAGTAGTATAGGGTTAGAGACTAGCGGGAGCGAAAGTACAGATACGCAGTATTTT. It codes for CASSIGLETSGSESTDTQYF. The variable domain in full, with the rest retrieved from reference TRBV19 and TRBJ2-3, is DGGITQSPKYLFRKEGQNVTLSCEQNLNHDAMYWYRQDPGQGLRLIYYSQIVNDFQKGDIAEGYSVSREKKESFPLTVTSAQKNPTAFYLCASSIGLETSGSESTDTQYFGPGTRLTVL.

The chain uses TRBV4-3 and TRBJ1-3, with no clear D. The CDR3 has 18 amino acids. Germline lookup yields CDR1 LGHNA and CDR2 YSLEER. Trimming took off 0 bases at V and 3 bases at J, with 18 bases between the two ends. CDR3 nucleotide sequence: TGCGCCAGCAGCCAAGATCAATTAGGCAGGAAGGGTGGAAACACCATATATTTT. Protein product: CASSQDQLGRKGGNTIYF.

The chain has TRBV28 and TRBJ2-1; TRBD2 agrees at 15 bases. This CDR3 has 17 residues. Germline V CDR1 and CDR2: MDHEN, SYDVKM. The ends lost 3 bases at V and 1 base at J; junction bases unmatched: 1. The CDR3 DNA reads TGTGCCAGCAGTTTCGGGACTAGCGGGAGGTCCTACAATGAGCAGTTCTTC. Protein sequence: CASSFGTSGRSYNEQFF.

V and J are TRBV5-1 and TRBJ2-7; D is possibly TRBD1 (6 bases). Trimming took 3 bases from V and 4 from J, leaving 11 bases between them. Germline CDR1 and CDR2: SGHRS and YFSETQ. CDR3 length: 13 amino acids. The CDR3 bases are TGCGCCAGCAGCTCGGGACAAGAGTACGAGCAGTACTTC. This codes for CASSSGQEYEQYF.